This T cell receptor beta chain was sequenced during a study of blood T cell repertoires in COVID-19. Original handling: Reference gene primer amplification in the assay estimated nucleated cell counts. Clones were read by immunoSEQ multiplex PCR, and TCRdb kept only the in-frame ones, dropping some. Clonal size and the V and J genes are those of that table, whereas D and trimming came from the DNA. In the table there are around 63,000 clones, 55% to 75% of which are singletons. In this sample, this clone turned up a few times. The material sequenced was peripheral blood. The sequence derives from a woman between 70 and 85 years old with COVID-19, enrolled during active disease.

The CDR3: CASSSGLAGYNEQFF. In DNA, the CDR3 is TGTGCCAGCAGCTCAGGACTAGCGGGGTACAATGAGCAGTTCTTC. This chain links TRBV7-3 with TRBJ2-1; 12 bases agree with TRBD2. V shed 4 bases and J 4 bases; nucleotides not matched to a gene: 2. Germline V lookup: CDR1 SGHTA, CDR2 FQGTGA. This CDR3 comprises 15 residues.